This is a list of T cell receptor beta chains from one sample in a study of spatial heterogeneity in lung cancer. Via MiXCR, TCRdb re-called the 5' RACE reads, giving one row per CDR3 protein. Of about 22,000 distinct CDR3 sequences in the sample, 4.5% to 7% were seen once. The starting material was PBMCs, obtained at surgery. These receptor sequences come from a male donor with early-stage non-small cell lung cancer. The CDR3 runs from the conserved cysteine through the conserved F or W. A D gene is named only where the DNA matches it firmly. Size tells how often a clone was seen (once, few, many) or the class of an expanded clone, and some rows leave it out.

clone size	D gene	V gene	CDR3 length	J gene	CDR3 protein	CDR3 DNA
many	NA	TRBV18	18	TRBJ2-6	CASSLDMVFNSGANVLTF	TGTGCCAGCTCATTAGACATGGTGTTTAACTCTGGGGCCAACGTCCTGACTTTC
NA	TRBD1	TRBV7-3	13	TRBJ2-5	CASSLGTGRAQYF	TGTGCCAGCAGCTTGGGGACAGGGAGGGCCCAGTACTTC
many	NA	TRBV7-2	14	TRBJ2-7	CASSLGGATYEQYF	TGTGCCAGCAGCTTAGGTGGAGCCACCTACGAGCAGTACTTC
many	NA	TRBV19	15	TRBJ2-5	CASSIGFRRSETQYF	TGTGCCAGTAGTATAGGGTTTAGGAGGTCAGAGACCCAGTACTTC
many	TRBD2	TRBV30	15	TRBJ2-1	CAWSEGTTPYNEQFF	TGTGCCTGGAGTGAAGGGACTACCCCATACAATGAGCAGTTCTTC
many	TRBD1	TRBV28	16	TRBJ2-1	CASSLPPLDRDNEQFF	TGTGCCAGCAGTTTACCCCCCCTCGACAGGGACAATGAGCAGTTCTTC
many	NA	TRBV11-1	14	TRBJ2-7	CASSFGPQTDEQYF	TGTGCCAGCAGCTTCGGGCCGCAGACGGACGAGCAGTACTTC
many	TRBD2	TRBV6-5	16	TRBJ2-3	CASSRRLAGSTDTQYF	TGTGCCAGCAGTCGCCGACTAGCGGGAAGCACAGATACGCAGTATTTT
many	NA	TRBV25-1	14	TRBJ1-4	CASTEMGANEKLFF	TGTGCCAGCACCGAAATGGGGGCTAATGAAAAACTGTTTTTT
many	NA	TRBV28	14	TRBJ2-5	CASGSGAVEETQYF	TGTGCCAGCGGGTCGGGGGCGGTGGAAGAGACCCAGTACTTC
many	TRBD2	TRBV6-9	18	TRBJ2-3	CASSYGTSGRRDGDTQYF	TGTGCCAGCAGTTATGGGACTAGCGGGAGGAGGGATGGAGATACGCAGTATTTT
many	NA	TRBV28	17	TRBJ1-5	CASRAEIGAYSNQPQHF	TGTGCCAGCAGAGCAGAGATAGGAGCGTATAGCAATCAGCCCCAGCATTTT
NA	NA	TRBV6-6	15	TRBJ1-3	CATWIRGNSGNTIYF	TGTGCCACTTGGATCAGGGGCAACTCTGGAAACACCATATATTTT
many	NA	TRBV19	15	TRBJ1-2	CASSSPSQGFDGYTF	TGTGCCAGTAGTTCCCCGTCACAGGGATTCGATGGCTACACCTTC
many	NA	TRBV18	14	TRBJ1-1	CASSPGGQNTEAFF	TGTGCCAGCTCACCCGGGGGACAGAACACTGAAGCTTTCTTT
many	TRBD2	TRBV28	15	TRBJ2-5	CASNPRAGGQETQYF	TGTGCCAGCAACCCCAGAGCGGGGGGCCAAGAGACCCAGTACTTC
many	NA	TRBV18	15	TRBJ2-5	CASSLDQILQETQYF	TGTGCCAGCTCTCTCGACCAGATTCTCCAAGAGACCCAGTACTTC
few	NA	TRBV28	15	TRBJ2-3	CASSGSPGFTDTQYF	TGTGCCAGCAGTGGATCCCCCGGATTCACAGATACGCAGTATTTT
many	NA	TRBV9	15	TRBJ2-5	CASTPEGRLQETQYF	TGTGCCAGCACCCCCGAGGGCCGTTTACAAGAGACCCAGTACTTC
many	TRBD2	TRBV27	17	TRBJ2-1	CASSKSTLAGGPNEQFF	TGTGCCAGCAGCAAATCCACTTTAGCGGGAGGGCCCAATGAGCAGTTCTTC
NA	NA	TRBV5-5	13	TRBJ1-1	CASSFQGATEAFF	TGTGCCAGCAGCTTTCAGGGAGCCACTGAAGCTTTCTTT
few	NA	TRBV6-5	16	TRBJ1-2	CASSRTSSEEGYGYTF	TGTGCCAGCAGTAGGACATCATCGGAAGAGGGCTATGGCTACACCTTC
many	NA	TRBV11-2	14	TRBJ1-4	CASSLDRSLEKLFF	TGTGCCAGCAGCTTAGATCGGTCGCTTGAAAAACTGTTTTTT
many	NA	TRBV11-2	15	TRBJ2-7	CASSPIRALSYEQYF	TGTGCCAGCAGCCCAATCCGGGCCCTTTCCTACGAGCAGTACTTC
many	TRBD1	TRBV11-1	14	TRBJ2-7	CASSKDRDPYEQYF	TGTGCCAGCAGCAAGGACAGGGACCCCTACGAGCAGTACTTC
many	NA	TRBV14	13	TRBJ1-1	CASSQGRYTEAFF	TGTGCCAGCAGCCAGGGCAGATACACTGAAGCTTTCTTT
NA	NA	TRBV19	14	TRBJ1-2	CASSYGRVSYGYTF	TGTGCCAGTAGTTACGGGAGAGTCTCCTATGGCTACACCTTC
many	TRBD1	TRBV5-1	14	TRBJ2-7	CASKQGEHSYEQYF	TGCGCCAGCAAACAGGGGGAACACTCCTACGAGCAGTACTTC
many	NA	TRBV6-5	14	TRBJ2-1	CASSIFGGDNEQFF	TGTGCCAGCAGTATTTTCGGAGGGGACAATGAGCAGTTCTTC
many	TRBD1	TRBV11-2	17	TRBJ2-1	CASSSFIPGQGRNEQFF	TGTGCCAGCAGCTCTTTCATCCCGGGACAGGGTAGGAATGAGCAGTTCTTC
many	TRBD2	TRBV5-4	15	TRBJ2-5	CASSLAGGQGETQYF	TGTGCCAGCAGCTTGGCGGGGGGGCAGGGTGAGACCCAGTACTTC
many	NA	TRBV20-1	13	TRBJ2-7	CSARENMGYEQYF	TGCAGTGCTAGGGAAAACATGGGCTACGAGCAGTACTTC
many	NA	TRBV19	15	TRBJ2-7	CASSIETVFSYEQYF	TGTGCCAGTAGTATAGAGACAGTTTTCTCCTACGAGCAGTACTTC
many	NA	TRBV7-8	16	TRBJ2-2	CASSLYLNQGTGELFF	TGTGCCAGCAGCTTATACCTGAACCAGGGTACCGGGGAGCTGTTTTTT
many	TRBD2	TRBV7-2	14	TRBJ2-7	CASRTTSGGGEQYF	TGTGCCAGCCGTACGACTAGCGGGGGCGGTGAGCAGTACTTC
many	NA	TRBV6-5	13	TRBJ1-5	CASRGRENQPQHF	TGTGCCAGCAGGGGGAGGGAGAATCAGCCCCAGCATTTT
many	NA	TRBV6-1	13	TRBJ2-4	CASRLRPENIQYF	TGTGCCAGCAGATTGCGACCGGAAAACATTCAGTACTTC
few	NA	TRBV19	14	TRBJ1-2	CASSSPQGRYGYTF	TGTGCCAGTAGTAGCCCTCAGGGGCGCTATGGCTACACCTTC
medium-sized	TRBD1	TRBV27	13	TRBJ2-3	CSVGTGVPDTQYF	TGTTCAGTTGGGACAGGGGTGCCAGATACGCAGTATTTT
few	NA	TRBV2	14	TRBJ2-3	CASSDRLFTDTQYF	TGTGCCAGCAGTGACCGACTCTTCACAGATACGCAGTATTTT
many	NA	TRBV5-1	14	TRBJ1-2	CASSLGQAIYGYTF	TGCGCCAGCAGCTTGGGACAGGCCATCTATGGCTACACCTTC
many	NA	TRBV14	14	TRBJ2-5	CASSQGGSQETQYF	TGTGCCAGCAGCCAAGGCGGCAGCCAAGAGACCCAGTACTTC
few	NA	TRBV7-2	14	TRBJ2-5	CASSPRRGLETQYF	TGTGCCAGCAGCCCGCGGAGGGGTTTGGAGACCCAGTACTTC
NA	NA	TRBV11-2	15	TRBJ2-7	CASSFGRTSSYEQYF	TGTGCCAGCAGCTTCGGTAGAACCAGCTCCTACGAGCAGTACTTC
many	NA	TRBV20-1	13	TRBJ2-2	CSARVGNTGELFF	TGCAGTGCTAGGGTAGGGAACACCGGGGAGCTGTTTTTT
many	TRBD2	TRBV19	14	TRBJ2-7	CASRPGLGPYEQYF	TGTGCCAGTAGACCGGGACTAGGTCCCTACGAGCAGTACTTC
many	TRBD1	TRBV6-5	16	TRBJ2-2	CASSRGQGGHTGELFF	TGTGCCAGCAGCCGGGGACAGGGGGGCCACACCGGGGAGCTGTTTTTT
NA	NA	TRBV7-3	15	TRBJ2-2	CASSLGLASTGELFF	TGTGCCAGCAGCTTAGGGCTAGCCAGCACCGGGGAGCTGTTTTTT
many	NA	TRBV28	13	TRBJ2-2	CASTAGATGELFF	TGTGCCAGCACCGCAGGGGCAACCGGGGAGCTGTTTTTT
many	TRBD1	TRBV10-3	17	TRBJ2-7	CAISESLGTGGLREQYF	TGTGCCATCAGTGAGTCTCTCGGGACAGGGGGCTTGAGGGAGCAGTACTTC
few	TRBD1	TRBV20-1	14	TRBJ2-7	CSARRGDRGYEQYF	TGCAGTGCTAGGAGGGGGGACAGGGGATACGAGCAGTACTTC
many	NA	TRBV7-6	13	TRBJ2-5	CASSQGTQETQYF	TGTGCCAGCAGCCAGGGTACCCAAGAGACCCAGTACTTC
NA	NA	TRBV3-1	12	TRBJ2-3	CASGRGTDTQYF	TGTGCCAGCGGGAGGGGGACAGATACGCAGTATTTT